This record covers a single T cell receptor beta chain. As yet, its antigen is unknown. The sample belongs to a study of T-cell reconstitution after alpha-beta-depleted transplantation in children. Unique molecular identifiers were incorporated during preparation of the TCRbeta library. TCRdb re-derived calls from the PCR reads in MiXCR, one entry per CDR3 protein. The sample carries about 900,000 distinct CDR3 sequences, 25% to 30% recorded once. This CDR3 is built from 15 residues. In germline, CDR1 is SNHLY, CDR2 FYNNEI. With 8 bases clipped from V and 4 bases from J, the junction kept 10 bases outside the gene matches. General observations from the study: T-cell numbers and diversity one year post-transplant derived largely from freshly generated T cells. In patients about two months after transplant, alpha-beta T cells reportedly arose from several hundred expanded graft clones.

The input for sequencing was PBMCs, mostly from graft donor cells, taken 360 days after TCRalphabeta/CD19-depleted stem cell transplant. This sequence joins TRBV2 and TRBJ2-3; 9 nucleotides agree with TRBD1. This TCR came from a boy under three years old who had a stem cell transplant for SCID, so the T cells may come from the graft donor. CDR3 region: CASGPQGARSDTQYF. For the CDR3, the DNA is TGTGCCAGCGGCCCACAGGGGGCGCGATCAGATACGCAGTATTTT.